Following are 17 T cell receptor beta chains from one sample sequenced in a study of shared T cell receptors in the human thymus. Clones were sequenced by immunoSEQ multiplex PCR, and TCRdb holds only the in-frame ones, with some missing. The sample lists hundreds of thousands of clones; 70% to 90% were seen once. A further study also used this sample, focusing on human thymus T cells.

The sample comprised thymocytes. The origin of the receptors is a boy in the first two years of life with a congenital heart defect.

This chain joins TRBV19 and TRBJ1-1, with 7 bases identical to TRBD1. CDR1 and CDR2 from the germline V gene are LNHDA and SQIVND (reference sequence). After removal of 5 bases from V and 4 bases from J, the junction contained 7 bases not matched to a gene. The CDR3 length is 14 residues. The CDR3 here is CASSPWAGGTEAFF. Written as DNA, the CDR3 is TGTGCCAGTAGTCCCTGGGCAGGGGGCACTGAAGCTTTCTTT.

This chain joins TRBV11-3 and TRBJ2-7; D is ambiguous. CDR1 and CDR2 from the germline V gene are SGHNT and YENEEA. Trimming took off 1 base at V and 5 bases at J, with 15 bases between the two ends. The length of the CDR3 is 15 residues. CDR3 coding DNA: TGTGCCAGCAGCTTAGTGTCCCTAGTTCCCCACGAGCAGTACTTC. This sequence encodes CASSLVSLVPHEQYF. Using reference TRBV11-3 and TRBJ2-7 for the parts outside the CDR3, the full variable domain is EAGVVQSPRYKIIEKKQPVAFWCNPISGHNTLYWYLQNLGQGPELLIRYENEEAVDDSQLPKDRFSAERLKGVDSTLKIQPAELGDSAVYLCASSLVSLVPHEQYFGPGTRLTVT.

The rearrangement links TRBV15 to TRBJ2-5; D might be TRBD2 (6 bases). The J call is uncertain, as TRBJ2-7 better fits the DNA end. CDR1 LNHNV and CDR2 YYDKDF come from the germline V gene (reference sequence). The CDR3 contains 13 residues. The CDR3 is CATRGEADYEQYF. Written as DNA, the CDR3 is TGTGCCACCCGCGGGGAGGCGGACTACGAGCAGTACTTC.

The rearrangement uses TRBV4-3 and TRBJ2-7; TRBD2 is a possible D gene (7 bases). The germline gives CDR1 LGHNA, CDR2 YSLEER. This CDR3 spans 18 amino acids. V gave up 0 bases and J gave up 0 bases, with 18 bases separating them. Here the CDR3 DNA reads TGCGCCAGCAGCCAAGAAGGGCCTCTAGCGGACAGCTCCTACGAGCAGTACTTC. Translation: CASSQEGPLADSSYEQYF.

The rearrangement joins TRBV5-4 to TRBJ2-7; tentatively, D is TRBD2 (5 bases). CDR1 and CDR2 from the germline V gene are SGHNT and YYREEE (reference sequence). Deletions cut 3 bases from V and 0 bases from J, with 7 bases between. This CDR3 is built from 13 residues. The CDR3 DNA follows: TGTGCCAGCAGCTCCGGGAACTCCTACGAGCAGTACTTC. Protein sequence: CASSSGNSYEQYF.

The V gene is TRBV6-5, the J gene TRBJ2-3; the D is unclear. V was trimmed by 5 bases and J by 1 base, leaving 10 bases between them. There are 14 residues in the CDR3. CDR1 and CDR2 (germline): MNHEY, SVGAGI. CDR3 region: CASSHDTRTDTQYF. The CDR3, as DNA: TGTGCCAGCAGTCACGACACCCGCACAGATACGCAGTATTTT.

The chain links TRBV10-3 to TRBJ2-7; D remains ambiguous. Germline CDR1 ENHRY, CDR2 SYGVKD. The V and J ends lost 0 bases and 2 bases respectively, with 8 bases between them. This CDR3 contains 14 residues. The CDR3 region has the DNA TGTGCCATCAGTGAGTCGAGGCCTCCCTACGAGCAGTACTTC. Encoded protein: CAISESRPPYEQYF.

The chain recombines TRBV30 with TRBJ2-4; D is ambiguous. The CDR3 is 16 residues long. Germline-derived CDR1 and CDR2 are GTSNPN and SVGIG (reference sequence). V was pared by 3 bases and J by 1 base, with 16 bases between. The DNA of the CDR3 is TGTGCCTGGAGCCTCCCACGGGTTCGGGCCAAAAACATTCAGTACTTC. It encodes CAWSLPRVRAKNIQYF.

CDR3 residues: CASSSSGGVAKNIQYF. The CDR3 bases are TGTGCCAGTAGTAGTAGCGGGGGGGTGGCCAAAAACATTCAGTACTTC. J is TRBJ2-4 and V is TRBV19; 11 bases map to TRBD2. V trimming: 4 bases; J trimming: 1 base; junction bases outside the gene matches: 3. Germline CDR1 is LNHDA and CDR2 is SQIVND (reference sequence). This CDR3 region has 16 residues.

The chain couples TRBV11-3 to TRBJ2-1; possible D gene TRBD2, 6 bases. The germline CDR1 and CDR2 sequences are SGHNT and YENEEA. Trimming left V 1 base short and J 7 bases short, with 8 bases between. The CDR3 length is 13 residues. CDR3 in DNA: TGTGCCAGCAGCTTAGCGGGAGAAAATGAGCAGTTCTTC. This encodes CASSLAGENEQFF.

This clone came up once. J is TRBJ2-4 and V is TRBV6-1; possible D gene TRBD1, 6 bases. Trimming stripped 11 bases from V and 0 bases from J, with 11 bases between. CDR3 length: 13 amino acids. The V gene's germline CDR1 is MNHNS and CDR2 SASEGT. The CDR3 nucleotides are TGTGCCGGGTCAGGGGTAGCCAAAAACATTCAGTACTTC. It codes for CAGSGVAKNIQYF.

The chain is built from TRBV27 and TRBJ2-5; 7 bases line up with TRBD1. The DNA end favors TRBJ2-7, so the J call may be wrong. The CDR3 is made up of 15 amino acids. CDR1 and CDR2 from the germline V gene are MNHEY and SMNVEV (reference sequence). The CDR3 region has the DNA TGTGCCAGCAGCCCCGGGGACAGAGCGTCCTACGAGCAGTACTTC. Residues: CASSPGDRASYEQYF.

This chain uses TRBV7-9 with TRBJ1-2, with TRBD1 matching 11 bases. This CDR3 is 14 amino acids long. Germline-derived CDR1 and CDR2 are SEHNR and FQNEAQ (reference sequence). V trimming: 5 bases; J trimming: 8 bases; junction bases outside the gene matches: 7. As DNA, the CDR3 is TGTGCCAGCAGCCAGGACAGGGGGCTTCGGGGCTACACCTTC. This encodes CASSQDRGLRGYTF.

The rearrangement links TRBV30 to TRBJ2-3; 7 positions match TRBD1. V dropped 3 bases and J dropped 2; count of bases not matched to a gene: 11. This CDR3 contains 16 residues. Germline loops: CDR1 GTSNPN, CDR2 SVGIG (reference sequence). CDR3 loop: CAWRGLGQSYTDTQYF. The CDR3 DNA sequence: TGTGCCTGGAGGGGCTTGGGACAGAGCTACACAGATACGCAGTATTTT.

This chain joins TRBV27 and TRBJ2-3; D gene uncertain. In germline, CDR1 is MNHEY, CDR2 SMNVEV (reference sequence). CDR3 length: 12 amino acids. V was cut by 7 bases and J by 1 base, with 6 bases left in between. Here the CDR3 DNA reads TGTGCCAGCATAAGCGGCACAGATACGCAGTATTTT. It yields the protein CASISGTDTQYF.

The chain combines TRBV30 with TRBJ1-2; no clear D. V was trimmed by 3 bases and J by 4 bases, leaving 6 bases between them. Germline V CDR1 and CDR2: GTSNPN, SVGIG (reference sequence). The CDR3 spans 11 residues. In DNA form, the CDR3 reads TGTGCCTGGAGAGCCATCTATGGCTACACCTTC. Amino acids: CAWRAIYGYTF.

This chain joins TRBV19 and TRBJ1-5; TRBD1 agrees at 7 bases. The CDR3 contains 14 residues. The V gene's germline CDR1 is LNHDA and CDR2 SQIVND (reference sequence). With V trimmed by 8 bases and J by 5 bases, 9 bases remained unmatched. The CDR3 loop reads CASDGGGADQPQHF. The CDR3 DNA follows: TGTGCCAGTGACGGAGGGGGCGCAGATCAGCCCCAGCATTTT.